The TCR beta chain described here comes from a study of T-cell reconstitution after alpha-beta-depleted transplantation in children (dated by TCRdb to about 2016). For the wider study: The study quantitatively tracked T-cell immune reconstitution after TCRalphabeta/CD19-depleted allogeneic hematopoietic cell transplantation in children using TCR repertoire profiling.

The protocol used for the library was PCR. Sequenced on an Illumina HiSeq 2500. Molecular barcoding was employed in the preparation of TCR libraries, with unique molecular identifiers being used to normalize TCRbeta repertoire quantification. TCRdb took the public reads, trimmed them with fastp at Q25, ran MiXCR for clone calling and kept in-frame beta chains. Identical CDR3 protein sequences are pooled into one entry, listed with their most common genes and DNA. Here the sample has some 250,000 distinct CDR3 sequences; around 12% occur a single time. The ten largest account for 2.6% of the sample. This clonotype was seen repeatedly, ten times or more. There is no known antigen for this receptor. No base qualities exist here, and no much larger clone lies one base off it. According to the germline V gene (reference sequence), CDR1 reads DFQATT and CDR2 reads SNEGSKA. V is trimmed back by 3 bases and J by 7 bases, and the junction contains 8 bases that no gene match accounts for. Inclusive of the bounding cysteine and phenylalanine, the CDR3 is 14 residues long. The read is trimmed to its CDR3 DNA, 42 bases read in frame from base 1.

The receptor was isolated from a human donor who donated a stem cell graft to a child with acute lymphoblastic leukemia. The specimen was PBMCs from the stem cell graft donor, collected from the stem cell graft. The chain is made from TRBV20-1 and TRBJ1-2, with 10 central nucleotides matching TRBD1. This receptor has the CDR3 CSARTGTGAPGYTF. The DNA reads TGCAGTGCTAGGACTGGGACAGGGGCGCCTGGCTACACCTTC.